This TCR beta chain comes out of a study of glioma-infiltrating T cells after dendritic cell vaccination. Study in general: Glioblastoma patients came from Phase I and II dendritic cell vaccination trials. Study-level findings and limits: TCR clonality showed no direct relationship with survival.

This CDR3 is 16 amino acids long. Per germline, CDR1 SGHAT and CDR2 FQNNGV. J lost 5 bases, V lost 6 bases, and 10 bases had no gene match. Input was around 2.1 ug genomic DNA, or all available if less. Here immunoSEQ multiplex PCR was the method, and the copy in TCRdb shows in-frame clones only, minus some. Of around 58,000 clones in the sample, around four fifths were seen once. With respect to this clone: What it binds is not known.

The sample was blood, taken before dendritic cell vaccination. The J gene is TRBJ2-1, the V gene TRBV11-2; 10 positions agree with TRBD2. This receptor was taken from a human donor with glioblastoma. DNA for the CDR3: TGTGCCAGCAGAAACGGACCGGGACTAGCGCACAATGAGCAGTTCTTC. Protein product: CASRNGPGLAHNEQFF. The whole variable domain, filled in from reference TRBV11-2 and TRBJ2-1, reads EAGVAQSPRYKIIEKRQSVAFWCNPISGHATLYWYQQILGQGPKLLIQFQNNGVVDDSQLPKDRFSAERLKGVDSTLKIQPAKLEDSAVYLCASRNGPGLAHNEQFFGPGTRLTVL.